The T cell receptor beta chain under discussion was sequenced for a study of blood T cell repertoires in COVID-19. Overall study context: From the United States, Italy and Spain came samples of acute and convalescent COVID-19. From T cells, B-cell-depleted T cells, or PBMCs came the material, which was cDNA or gDNA.

As originally analysed: Estimation of nucleated cell counts was performed using reference gene primer amplification. TCRdb's copy holds only in-frame clones and misses some; the assay was immunoSEQ multiplex PCR. V and J calls and clone size are as listed in that table; D and trimming were resolved from the DNA. The sample lists over 400,000 clones; 70% to 90% were seen once. Germline V gene data show CDR1 as LGHDT and CDR2 as YNNKEL (reference sequence). Trimming shortened V by 6 bases and J by 6 bases, and 14 bases separated the two germline ends. This CDR3 contains 14 residues. In this sample, this clone turned up once.

The genes are TRBV3-1 (or the pseudogene TRBV3-2) and TRBJ2-2; tentatively, D is TRBD2 (5 bases). Sample: peripheral blood. This receptor was taken from a woman in her thirties with active or convalescent COVID-19. CDR3 sequence: CASSFPTNPGELFF. CDR3 in DNA: TGTGCCAGCAGTTTCCCGACTAATCCCGGGGAGCTGTTTTTT.